The 29 T cell receptor beta chains below all came from one sample that was sequenced in a study of CD8 T cells in Susac syndrome. Roughly 0.45 to 1 ug RNA was reverse transcribed with random hexamers. Each CDR3 protein gets one entry after TCRdb re-called the immunoSEQ multiplex PCR reads with MiXCR. The sample consists of about 150,000 distinct CDR3 sequences, approximately 95% of them appearing once. The specimen was CD4+ T cells from PBMCs. The receptors were gathered from a human donor with Susac syndrome.

This clonotype occurred once. The chain uses TRBV14 and TRBJ1-1; possibly TRBD1 for D (5 bases). Germline CDR1 SGHDN, CDR2 FVKESK. The germline V and J ends were trimmed by 7 bases and 1 base, with 16 bases remaining between them. The CDR3 totals 15 residues. In nucleotides, the CDR3 is TGTGCCAGCATTTACAGGATTTTTAGGAACACTGAAGCTTTCTTT. Its protein product is CASIYRIFRNTEAFF. Full variable domain (missing parts from reference TRBV14 and TRBJ1-1): EAGVTQFPSHSVIEKGQTVTLRCDPISGHDNLYWYRRVMGKEIKFLLHFVKESKQDESGMPNNRFLAERTGGTYSTLKVQPAELEDSGVYFCASIYRIFRNTEAFFGQGTRLTVV.

The chain links TRBV20-1 to TRBJ2-1; perhaps TRBD1 as D (5 bases). Trimming removed 0 bases from V and 8 bases from J, with 20 bases in between. This CDR3 is 16 amino acids long. Germline V gene sequence: CDR1 DFQATT, CDR2 SNEGSKA (reference sequence). The DNA for the CDR3 is TGCAGTGCTAGAGATCCCGTCAGGGTGGGTCGGTATGAGCAGTTCTTC. Protein sequence: CSARDPVRVGRYEQFF.

The rearrangement joins TRBV12-3 or TRBV12-4 to TRBJ1-1; D is ambiguous. V was shortened by 3 bases and J by 3 bases, with 8 bases between the two germline ends. The CDR3 contains 13 residues. The CDR3 DNA follows: TGTGCCAGCAGTTTGTCTTGGTACACTGAAGCTTTCTTT. Translated: CASSLSWYTEAFF.

J is TRBJ2-3 and V is TRBV5-1, with D perhaps TRBD1 (8 bases). V lost 3 bases and J lost 0, with 17 bases in between. The CDR3 sequence is 17 residues long. CDR1 and CDR2 from the germline V gene are SGHRS and YFSETQ. The CDR3 nucleotides are TGCGCCAGCAGCTCGACAGGGGAGGGCCAAAGCACAGATACGCAGTATTTT. Its translation is CASSSTGEGQSTDTQYF.

This clonotype was seen just once. The J gene is TRBJ1-6, the V gene TRBV9; D might be TRBD1 (5 bases). The length of the CDR3 is 15 residues. Deletions cut 1 base from V and 7 bases from J, with 12 bases between. The V gene's germline CDR1 is SGDLS and CDR2 YYNGEE. The CDR3 DNA reads TGTGCCAGCAGCGTATTTGACAGCAACAATTCACCCCTCCACTTT. Translated, it gives CASSVFDSNNSPLHF.

This chain connects TRBV25-1 to TRBJ2-5; D unclear. This CDR3 is 16 amino acids long. The germline V gene encodes CDR1 MGHDK and CDR2 SYGVNS. V was pared by 0 bases and J by 4 bases, with 15 bases between. The CDR3 coding sequence is TGTGCCAGCAGTGAATATGTGACAACGCGACGAGAGACCCAGTACTTC. Amino acids: CASSEYVTTRRETQYF.

This chain uses TRBV12-3 or TRBV12-4 with TRBJ2-7, with D possibly called TRBD1 or TRBD2 (5 bases each). Trimming took off 6 bases at V and 2 bases at J, with 14 bases between the two ends. CDR3 length equals 14 residues. CDR3 loop: CASSRGRWTYEQYF. The CDR3 coding sequence is TGTGCCAGCAGCCGGGGACGGTGGACCTACGAGCAGTACTTC.

The chain recombines TRBV30 with TRBJ1-5, with D perhaps matching TRBD1 (6 bases). The ends were cut back, 0 bases at V and 0 bases at J, with 15 bases in the middle. The CDR3 is 17 residues long. Germline values: CDR1 GTSNPN, CDR2 SVGIG (reference sequence). Here the CDR3 DNA reads TGTGCCTGGAGTGTAGTAAAGGGGGATTATAGCAATCAGCCCCAGCATTTT. Its translation: CAWSVVKGDYSNQPQHF.

This chain links TRBV25-1 with TRBJ2-2; D is perhaps TRBD1 or TRBD2 (5 bases each). Per the germline V gene, CDR1 is MGHDK and CDR2 is SYGVNS. Trimming removed 4 bases at V and 10 bases at J, with 13 bases between. The CDR3 length is 13 residues. The CDR3 sequence is CASSVEGTLELFF. CDR3 in DNA: TGTGCCAGCAGTGTCGAGGGGACCCTGGAGCTGTTTTTT.

The genes are TRBV5-1 and TRBJ1-2; D not certain. V shed 3 bases and J shed 3 bases, with 15 bases lying between them. Germline V gene sequence: CDR1 SGHRS, CDR2 YFSETQ. This CDR3 region has 15 residues. CDR3 nucleotides: TGCGCCAGCAGCTCCTTCGGGCAAGTCGACTATGGCTACACCTTC. Its protein is CASSSFGQVDYGYTF.

The J gene is TRBJ2-5, the V gene TRBV25-1; perhaps TRBD2 as D (6 bases). CDR1 and CDR2 from the germline V gene are MGHDK and SYGVNS. The CDR3 runs 16 residues. V was trimmed by 10 bases and J by 0 bases, leaving 21 bases between them. The CDR3: CATCGPRGTYQETQYF. The CDR3, as DNA: TGTGCCACATGTGGGCCCCGAGGGACTTACCAAGAGACCCAGTACTTC.

This sequence joins TRBV12-3 or TRBV12-4 and TRBJ1-2, with unresolved D. The CDR3 consists of 14 residues. V was shortened by 4 bases and J by 0 bases, with 9 bases between the two germline ends. CDR3 loop: CASSYRTSNYGYTF. CDR3 coding DNA: TGTGCCAGCAGTTACCGGACCTCTAACTATGGCTACACCTTC.

J is TRBJ2-7 and V is TRBV9; D gene uncertain. The CDR3 has 15 residues. The germline CDR1 and CDR2 sequences are SGDLS and YYNGEE. V was clipped by 4 bases and J by 4 bases, with 18 bases between them. CDR3 loop: CASSPHWKVGYEQYF. CDR3 bases: TGTGCCAGCAGCCCCCACTGGAAGGTGGGGTACGAGCAGTACTTC.

The chain couples TRBV7-7 to TRBJ2-7; a weak D match, TRBD1 (5 bases). CDR3 length equals 15 residues. With 10 bases removed from V and 5 bases from J, the gap between germline ends came to 24 bases. Germline-derived CDR1 and CDR2 are SSHAT and FNYEAQ (reference sequence). The DNA of the CDR3 is TGTGCCACCATCAAACCAGGGCCTACCTGCGACGAGCAGTACTTC. Amino acid sequence: CATIKPGPTCDEQYF. The entire variable domain, with the rest obtained from reference TRBV7-7 and TRBJ2-7, is as follows: GAGVSQSPRYKVTKRGQDVTLRCDPISSHATLYWYQQALGQGPEFLTYFNYEAQPDKSGLPSDRFSAERPEGSISTLTIQRTEQRDSAMYRCATIKPGPTCDEQYFGPGTRLTVT.

The genes are TRBV20-1 and TRBJ2-7, with 13 bases identical to TRBD2. Germline loops: CDR1 DFQATT, CDR2 SNEGSKA (reference sequence). J lost 9 bases, V lost 3 bases, and 5 bases had no gene match. The CDR3 runs to 13 residues. The CDR3 nucleotides are TGCAGTGCTAGTGGACTAGCGGGGGCGAGGCAGTACTTC. Amino acids: CSASGLAGARQYF.

The chain combines TRBV21-1 with TRBJ1-6; the table assigns TRBD1, which was not confirmed against the DNA. TRBV21-1 is a documented pseudogene. This CDR3 contains 21 residues. The CDR3 nucleotides read TGTGCCAGCAGCAAAGAGAGGAGGGACAGGGTCGGTTCACGAAGTAATTCACCCCTCCACTTT. As protein: CASSKERRDRVGSRSNSPLHF.

The chain carries TRBV6-2 or TRBV6-3 and TRBJ1-6, with D possibly being TRBD1 (5 bases). CDR1 and CDR2 (germline): MNHEY, SVGEGT. Trimming took off 2 bases at V and 14 bases at J, with 19 bases between the two ends. The CDR3 is made up of 15 amino acids. CDR3 nucleotide sequence: TGTGCCAGCAGTTACCGGAAGGGGCCATCTTCGACCCTCCACTTT. It translates to CASSYRKGPSSTLHF.

The chain joins TRBV28 to TRBJ2-1, with 9 bases matching TRBD1. Looked up from germline, CDR1 is MDHEN and CDR2 is SYDVKM. The V and J ends lost 7 bases and 10 bases, in that order; junction bases with no gene match: 8. This CDR3 contains 13 residues. CDR3: CASKTGGSGEQFF. In DNA form, the CDR3 reads TGTGCCAGCAAGACAGGGGGTTCTGGGGAGCAGTTCTTC. The full variable domain, rest sourced from reference TRBV28 and TRBJ2-1, is DVKVTQSSRYLVKRTGEKVFLECVQDMDHENMFWYRQDPGLGLRLIYFSYDVKMKEKGDIPEGYSVSREKKERFSLILESASTNQTSMYLCASKTGGSGEQFFGPGTRLTVL.

The chain links TRBV4-3 to TRBJ1-1; no clear D gene. Germline V gene lookup returns CDR1 LGHNA and CDR2 YSLEER. The CDR3 sequence is 13 residues long. The V end lost 0 bases, the J end lost 5 bases, and 7 bases lay between the germline ends. The DNA of the CDR3 is TGCGCCAGCAGCCAAGAGCCCGGGACTGAAGCTTTCTTT. Its translation: CASSQEPGTEAFF.

The chain combines TRBV9 with TRBJ2-2, with D perhaps matching TRBD1 (5 bases). The CDR3 has 13 amino acids. V was shortened by 3 bases and J by 7 bases, with 10 bases between the two germline ends. CDR1 is SGDLS, CDR2 YYNGEE, per germline. CDR3: CASSATENGELFF. CDR3 sequence (DNA): TGTGCCAGCAGCGCGACAGAGAACGGGGAGCTGTTTTTT.

V and J are TRBV7-2 and TRBJ2-7; D gene uncertain. The CDR3 totals 13 residues. Germline assignment: CDR1 SGHTA and CDR2 FQGNSA. The V end lost 5 bases, the J end lost 5 bases, and 13 bases lay between the germline ends. In DNA form, the CDR3 reads TGTGCCAGCAGCACATCCCTCATACACGAGCAGTACTTC. As protein: CASSTSLIHEQYF.

The rearrangement uses TRBV29-1 and TRBJ1-1; D call uncertain. The CDR3 has 11 residues. Trimming cost V 5 bases and J 5 bases, with 9 bases left between them. Germline V lookup: CDR1 SQVTM, CDR2 ANQGSEA. This CDR3 is CSVSLNTEAFF. CDR3 DNA: TGCAGCGTTTCCCTCAATACTGAAGCTTTCTTT.

For the CDR3, the DNA is TGTGCCAGCTCACCAGCCTCGAATAGCAATCAGCCCCAGCATTTT. Translated: CASSPASNSNQPQHF. The rearrangement links TRBV18 to TRBJ1-5; D uncertain. V was clipped by 2 bases and J by 0 bases, with 8 bases between them. In germline, CDR1 is KGHSH, CDR2 LQKENI. This CDR3 has 15 residues.

This clonotype was seen more than once but under ten times. The rearrangement uses TRBV7-3 and TRBJ2-5; tentative D call: TRBD2 (5 bases). The V and J ends lost 2 bases and 3 bases respectively, with 7 bases between them. Germline loops: CDR1 SGHTA, CDR2 FQGTGA. This CDR3 contains 13 residues. CDR3 sequence reads: CASSLSGEETQYF. DNA of the CDR3: TGTGCCAGCAGCTTATCCGGGGAAGAGACCCAGTACTTC.

This chain links TRBV14 with TRBJ2-7; the match to TRBD2 covers 9 bases. Losses at the gene ends were 4 bases for V and 6 bases for J; bases not matched to a gene: 13. Germline values: CDR1 SGHDN, CDR2 FVKESK. CDR3 length equals 16 residues. The DNA for the CDR3 is TGTGCCAGCAGCCTCGGGCTAGCGGGGTTCGGAGGCGAGCAGTACTTC. Protein product: CASSLGLAGFGGEQYF.

The rearrangement joins TRBV18 to TRBJ1-6; TRBD1 might be the D (6 bases). Trimming shortened V by 5 bases and J by 0 bases, and 14 bases separated the two germline ends. The CDR3 spans 17 residues. Germline V CDR1 and CDR2: KGHSH, LQKENI. CDR3 sequence reads: CASSGDKLSSYNSPLHF. The DNA of the CDR3 is TGTGCCAGCTCAGGGGACAAGTTGAGCTCCTATAATTCACCCCTCCACTTT. Filled out from reference TRBV18 and TRBJ1-6, the complete variable domain reads NAGVMQNPRHLVRRRGQEARLRCSPMKGHSHVYWYRQLPEEGLKFMVYLQKENIIDESGMPKERFSAEFPKEGPSILRIQQVVRGDSAAYFCASSGDKLSSYNSPLHFGNGTRLTVT.

V usage is TRBV12-3 or TRBV12-4 and J usage is TRBJ2-5, with D possibly matching TRBD1 (5 bases). Trimming shortened V by 3 bases and J by 3 bases, and 8 bases separated the two germline ends. The CDR3 is 13 residues long. CDR3 amino acids: CASSFQGEETQYF. CDR3 nucleotide sequence: TGTGCCAGCAGTTTCCAGGGTGAAGAGACCCAGTACTTC.

The chain couples TRBV9 to TRBJ1-1, with D hard to call. The V and J ends lost 1 base and 0 bases respectively, with 10 bases between them. CDR1 and CDR2 (germline): SGDLS, YYNGEE. The CDR3 has 15 residues. CDR3 bases: TGTGCCAGCAGCGTATTAACTACAATGAACACTGAAGCTTTCTTT. Translated, it gives CASSVLTTMNTEAFF.

This clonotype was counted once. This chain uses TRBV25-1 with TRBJ1-2, with D possibly TRBD1 on 6 matching bases. This CDR3 spans 16 amino acids. V lost 2 bases to trimming and J lost 6 bases, with 19 bases between them. The germline CDR1 and CDR2 sequences are MGHDK and SYGVNS. The chain's CDR3 is CASSEGGALLWDGYTF. CDR3 DNA: TGTGCCAGCAGTGAAGGGGGCGCTCTACTGTGGGATGGCTACACCTTC.